Listed below are T cell receptor beta chains from one sample, sequenced in a study of blood T cell repertoires in COVID-19. TCRdb's table, derived via immunoSEQ multiplex PCR, lists solely in-frame clones and lacks some. The table shows 140,000 to 150,000 clones, with roughly 80% occurring only once. The source material was peripheral blood. These receptors came from a human donor in a cohort sampled during active COVID-19. Both conserved end residues are part of each CDR3. Each record gives: D gene, clone size, V gene, J gene, CDR3 DNA, CDR3 protein. The D gene is left open where the match is weak. The listing skips clone size in some rows; elsewhere it reads once, few, many or a size class.

D: -
size: -
V: TRBV6-5
J: TRBJ1-1
DNA: TGTGCCAGTACTGGGAACACTGAAGCTTTCTTT
CDR3: CASTGNTEAFF

D: -
size: -
V: TRBV9
J: TRBJ1-3
DNA: TGTGCCAGCAGCGTAGTGGCCAGCTCTGGAAACACCATATATTTT
CDR3: CASSVVASSGNTIYF

D: -
size: -
V: TRBV27
J: TRBJ2-7
DNA: TGTGCCAGCAGTTTAGGAGGAGGGGCCGGATTATACGAGCAGTACTTC
CDR3: CASSLGGGAGLYEQYF

D: -
size: -
V: TRBV18
J: TRBJ1-3
DNA: TGTGCCAGCTCACCACGAGCGGTCTCTGGAAACACCATATATTTT
CDR3: CASSPRAVSGNTIYF

D: TRBD2
size: -
V: TRBV7-6
J: TRBJ2-1
DNA: TGTGCCAGCAGCTTAAGACGAGCGGGGGGGCCGGGTGAGCAGTTCTTC
CDR3: CASSLRRAGGPGEQFF

D: TRBD1
size: -
V: TRBV18
J: TRBJ1-5
DNA: TGTGCCAGCTCACCAAGACAGGGGAGGGCTGATCAGTCCCAGCATTTT
CDR3: CASSPRQGRADQSQHF

D: -
size: once
V: TRBV18
J: TRBJ2-1
DNA: TGTGCCAGCTCACCACCGAACAGGGTGGACCTCAATGAGCAGTTCTTC
CDR3: CASSPPNRVDLNEQFF

D: -
size: -
V: TRBV11-2
J: TRBJ1-4
DNA: TGTGCCAGCAGCTCCTCGGATGAAAAACTGTTTTTT
CDR3: CASSSSDEKLFF

D: TRBD1
size: -
V: TRBV7-2
J: TRBJ2-5
DNA: TGTGCCAGCAGGGGACAGAAACAAGAGACCCAGTACTTC
CDR3: CASRGQKQETQYF

D: -
size: -
V: TRBV2
J: TRBJ1-3
DNA: TGTGCCAGCAGTGAAGCGGCCAGTGCCATATATTTT
CDR3: CASSEAASAIYF

D: TRBD1
size: -
V: TRBV11-3
J: TRBJ1-4
DNA: TGTGCCAGCAGCTCGCCGGGACAGAGTAATGAAAAACTGTTTTTT
CDR3: CASSSPGQSNEKLFF

D: -
size: -
V: TRBV9
J: TRBJ2-7
DNA: TGTGCCAGCAGCTTTGACATGTACGAGCAGTACTTC
CDR3: CASSFDMYEQYF

D: -
size: -
V: TRBV9
J: TRBJ2-7
DNA: TGTGCCAGCAGCGTAGATCAGCCGACACCCTCCTACGAGCAGTACTTC
CDR3: CASSVDQPTPSYEQYF

D: -
size: few
V: TRBV6-4
J: TRBJ1-1
DNA: TGTGCCAGCAGTGAGTCACTCAACACTGAAGCTTTCTTT
CDR3: CASSESLNTEAFF

D: -
size: -
V: TRBV7-9
J: TRBJ1-3
DNA: TGTGCCAACCCTGGACAGCTTGGAAACACCATATATTTT
CDR3: CANPGQLGNTIYF

D: -
size: -
V: TRBV7-2
J: TRBJ2-5
DNA: TGTGCCAGCAGCCTTAACCAAGAGACCCAGTACTTC
CDR3: CASSLNQETQYF

D: -
size: -
V: TRBV9
J: TRBJ2-4
DNA: TGTGCCAGCAGCCCCGAAGCAGGGGCACAGTCCAAAAACATTCAGTACTTC
CDR3: CASSPEAGAQSKNIQYF

D: TRBD1
size: -
V: TRBV6-6
J: TRBJ1-4
DNA: TGTGCCAGCAGACCCGGACAGGATCGAGAAAAACTGTTTTTT
CDR3: CASRPGQDREKLFF

D: -
size: -
V: TRBV5-1
J: TRBJ1-2
DNA: TGCGCCAGCAGCCCCCTGACAAGTTCCCCAGGGTACACCTTC
CDR3: CASSPLTSSPGYTF

D: -
size: -
V: TRBV4-1
J: TRBJ1-4
DNA: TGCGCCAGCAGCCTATCTCCCCCAAAACAGGGCAGTGAAAAACTGTTTTTT
CDR3: CASSLSPPKQGSEKLFF

D: TRBD1
size: -
V: TRBV5-1
J: TRBJ2-3
DNA: TGCGCCAGCAGCCCCGCGCCGGGACAGACCAGCACAGATACGCAGTATTTT
CDR3: CASSPAPGQTSTDTQYF

D: TRBD2
size: -
V: TRBV28
J: TRBJ2-7
DNA: TGTGCCAGCAGTTTGGTTAGCGGGGGGATCAGAGACGAGCAGTACTTC
CDR3: CASSLVSGGIRDEQYF

D: -
size: -
V: TRBV5-8
J: TRBJ2-5
DNA: TGTGCCAGCAGCCCCGGACAGTTTAACCAAGAGACCCAGTACTTC
CDR3: CASSPGQFNQETQYF

D: TRBD2
size: -
V: TRBV11-2
J: TRBJ2-7
DNA: TGTGCCAGCAGCTCTCTAGCGGGGGGTAACGAGCAGTACTTC
CDR3: CASSSLAGGNEQYF

D: -
size: few
V: TRBV19
J: TRBJ1-5
DNA: TGTGCCAGGGGGCGGGGCCTTAGCAATCAGCCCCAGCATTTT
CDR3: CARGRGLSNQPQHF

D: TRBD1
size: -
V: TRBV18
J: TRBJ2-2
DNA: TGTGCCAGCTCACCTCGGACAGGCGGCACCGGGGAGCTGTTTTTT
CDR3: CASSPRTGGTGELFF

D: -
size: once
V: TRBV7-9
J: TRBJ1-2
DNA: TGTGCCAGCAGCTTACAACAGAATGGCTACACCTTC
CDR3: CASSLQQNGYTF

D: TRBD1
size: -
V: TRBV27
J: TRBJ1-2
DNA: TGTGCCAGCAGTTTCTATCACAGGGGTGGTTATGGCTACACCTTC
CDR3: CASSFYHRGGYGYTF

D: TRBD1
size: -
V: TRBV28
J: TRBJ1-4
DNA: TGTGCCAGCGGCAGCTGGGGGACAGGGAATGAAAAACTGTTTTTT
CDR3: CASGSWGTGNEKLFF

D: TRBD2
size: once
V: TRBV13
J: TRBJ2-3
DNA: TGTGCCAGCAGCTTACCGGCTAGCGGATCCACAGATACGCAGTATTTT
CDR3: CASSLPASGSTDTQYF

D: TRBD1
size: -
V: TRBV28
J: TRBJ2-7
DNA: TGTGCCAGCAGCCCACCCGGGACAGGGGTGAACGAGCAGTACTTC
CDR3: CASSPPGTGVNEQYF

D: TRBD1
size: -
V: TRBV11-2
J: TRBJ2-1
DNA: TGTGCCAGCAGCTTACCAGACCTGACAGGGGCGTCCTACAATGAGCAGTTCTTC
CDR3: CASSLPDLTGASYNEQFF

D: TRBD1
size: -
V: TRBV29-1
J: TRBJ2-2
DNA: TGCAGCGGGAACAGGGGGCAGACCGGGGAGCTGTTTTTT
CDR3: CSGNRGQTGELFF

D: -
size: once
V: TRBV7-9
J: TRBJ1-3
DNA: TGTGCCAGCAGCTTAAGTGAGGACTACTCTGGAAACACCATATATTTT
CDR3: CASSLSEDYSGNTIYF

D: TRBD2
size: -
V: TRBV7-2
J: TRBJ2-3
DNA: TGTGCCAGCAGCCTCACCGGTCTTCGGGGGGGCCTGGATACGCAGTATTTT
CDR3: CASSLTGLRGGLDTQYF

D: TRBD1
size: once
V: TRBV7-2
J: TRBJ1-6
DNA: TGTGCCAGCAGCTTAGCCCCATACAGGGGAAGGGGTTATTCACCCCTCCACTTT
CDR3: CASSLAPYRGRGYSPLHF

D: -
size: -
V: TRBV2
J: TRBJ2-6
DNA: TGTGCCAGCAGTGAAAGGGGTCGGGCTGGGGCCAACGTCCTGACTTTC
CDR3: CASSERGRAGANVLTF

D: TRBD2
size: -
V: TRBV7-3
J: TRBJ2-3
DNA: TGTGCCAGCAGCCCTGGGGCTAGCGGGTTTGGCGATACGCAGTATTTT
CDR3: CASSPGASGFGDTQYF

D: TRBD1
size: -
V: TRBV6-5
J: TRBJ1-6
DNA: TGTGCCAGCAGACGCGGGACAGAAAATTCACCCCTCCACTTT
CDR3: CASRRGTENSPLHF

D: TRBD1
size: -
V: TRBV5-1
J: TRBJ2-4
DNA: TGCGCCAGCTCCCCAGGACAGGTCCTAGCCAAAAACATTCAGTACTTC
CDR3: CASSPGQVLAKNIQYF

D: -
size: many
V: TRBV6-5
J: TRBJ1-3
DNA: TGTGCCAGCAGCCCCTCGGTCCTCTCTGGAAACACCATATATTTT
CDR3: CASSPSVLSGNTIYF

D: -
size: -
V: TRBV30
J: TRBJ1-2
DNA: TGTGCCTGGAGTCGAGGACCAGGGGACTATGGCTACACCTTC
CDR3: CAWSRGPGDYGYTF

D: -
size: once
V: TRBV4-3
J: TRBJ1-1
DNA: TGCGCCAGCAGCCAAGTGGGGGCAAGGAACACTGAAGCTTTCTTT
CDR3: CASSQVGARNTEAFF

D: TRBD1
size: -
V: TRBV27
J: TRBJ2-5
DNA: TGTGCCAGCAGCCCGACAGGGGTGGAGACCCAGTACTTC
CDR3: CASSPTGVETQYF

D: TRBD2
size: -
V: TRBV18
J: TRBJ2-7
DNA: TGTGCCAGCTCACCAATGGGACCGGGAGGGGCCGACGAGCAGTACTTC
CDR3: CASSPMGPGGADEQYF

D: TRBD2
size: -
V: TRBV5-1
J: TRBJ2-7
DNA: TGCGCCAGCAGCTTGTCGCCTAGCGGGGATACCTACGAGCAGTACTTC
CDR3: CASSLSPSGDTYEQYF

D: TRBD1
size: -
V: TRBV5-1
J: TRBJ2-5
DNA: TGCGCCAGCGTCCGGGACAGAGGGGAGACCCAGTACTTC
CDR3: CASVRDRGETQYF

D: -
size: -
V: TRBV11-1
J: TRBJ2-7
DNA: TGTGCCAGCAGCAACAGGGTCGCCTACGAGCAGTACTTC
CDR3: CASSNRVAYEQYF

D: TRBD1
size: -
V: TRBV4-2
J: TRBJ1-1
DNA: TGTGCCAGCAGCTGGGGACAGGGCTCGGGAAGGGAGAACACTGAAGCTTTCTTT
CDR3: CASSWGQGSGRENTEAFF

D: TRBD1
size: -
V: TRBV5-4
J: TRBJ2-7
DNA: TGTGCCAGCAGCTTGGAGATGACAGGGGGACCCTACGAGCAGTACTTC
CDR3: CASSLEMTGGPYEQYF

D: -
size: -
V: TRBV29-1
J: TRBJ2-7
DNA: TGCAGCGTTGTGAGCGGACGGGACTACGAGCAGTACTTC
CDR3: CSVVSGRDYEQYF

D: -
size: -
V: TRBV10-3
J: TRBJ2-2
DNA: TGTGCCATCAGTGACCTCACAGGGAACGCCGGGGAGCTGTTTTTT
CDR3: CAISDLTGNAGELFF

D: -
size: -
V: TRBV5-4
J: TRBJ1-3
DNA: TGTGCCAGCAGCTTGGGAGGGTTTGGAAACACCATATATTTT
CDR3: CASSLGGFGNTIYF

D: -
size: -
V: TRBV28
J: TRBJ1-1
DNA: TGTGCCAGCAGCCTAGGGCCACAGGGTCGGGCTTTCTTT
CDR3: CASSLGPQGRAFF

D: TRBD1
size: -
V: TRBV19
J: TRBJ1-1
DNA: TGTGCCAGTAGTATAGATTGGACAGGGAACACTGAAGCTTTCTTT
CDR3: CASSIDWTGNTEAFF

D: TRBD1
size: -
V: TRBV19
J: TRBJ1-5
DNA: TGTGCCAGTAGTACAAGGACAGGGAGTCAGCCCCAGCATTTT
CDR3: CASSTRTGSQPQHF

D: -
size: -
V: TRBV11-3
J: TRBJ2-2
DNA: TGTGCCAGCAGAAACCAGCGGAACACCGGGGAGCTGTTTTTT
CDR3: CASRNQRNTGELFF

D: TRBD2
size: once
V: TRBV28
J: TRBJ2-2
DNA: TGTGCCAGTGACGGGACTAGGAGCACCGGGGAGCTGTTTTTT
CDR3: CASDGTRSTGELFF

D: -
size: -
V: TRBV3-1/TRBV3-2
J: TRBJ1-5
DNA: TGTGCCAGCAGCCAAGACGTCAATCAGCCCCAGCATTTT
CDR3: CASSQDVNQPQHF

D: TRBD1
size: -
V: TRBV5-8
J: TRBJ2-2
DNA: TGTGCCAGCAGCAGGGACAGGGCAAACACCGGGGAGCTGTTTTTT
CDR3: CASSRDRANTGELFF